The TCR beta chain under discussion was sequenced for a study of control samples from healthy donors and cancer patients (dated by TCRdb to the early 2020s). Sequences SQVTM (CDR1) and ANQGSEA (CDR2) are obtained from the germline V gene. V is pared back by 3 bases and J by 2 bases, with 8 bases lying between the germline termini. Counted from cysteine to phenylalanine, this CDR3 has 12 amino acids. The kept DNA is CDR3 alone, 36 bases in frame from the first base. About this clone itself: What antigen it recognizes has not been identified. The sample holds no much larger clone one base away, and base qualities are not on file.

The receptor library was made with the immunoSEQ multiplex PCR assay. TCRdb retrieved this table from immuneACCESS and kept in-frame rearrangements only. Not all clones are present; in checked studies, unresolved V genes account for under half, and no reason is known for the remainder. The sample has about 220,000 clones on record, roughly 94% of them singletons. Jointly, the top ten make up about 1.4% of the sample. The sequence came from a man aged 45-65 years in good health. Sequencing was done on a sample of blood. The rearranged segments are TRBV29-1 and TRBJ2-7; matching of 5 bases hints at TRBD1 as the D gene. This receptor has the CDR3 CSVETVTYEQYF. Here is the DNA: TGCAGCGTTGAGACAGTAACCTACGAGCAGTACTTC.